These 17 T cell receptor beta chains were sequenced from one sample in a study of CD8 T cells in ankylosing spondylitis. Study findings and constraints: Ankylosing spondylitis blood appeared to carry a characteristic TCR beta motif of 7 or 8 highly homologous variants.

The antigens of these receptors remain unknown. TCRdb ran MiXCR on the 5' RACE reads and lists one entry per CDR3 protein. This table has some 840,000 distinct CDR3 sequences, roughly 12% appearing once. The sequencing input was blood, either unsorted or a sorted T cell fraction (not recorded which). Every receptor here comes from a male donor with ankylosing spondylitis.

The chain joins TRBV5-5 to TRBJ1-2; D is unclear. Germline lookup yields CDR1 SGHKS and CDR2 YYEKEE (reference sequence). V lost 0 bases and J lost 8, with 20 bases in between. CDR3 length: 16 amino acids. The CDR3 DNA reads TGTGCCAGCAGCTTGGTGGTAGTACGACCAACGGAAGGCTACACCTTC. This gives the protein CASSLVVVRPTEGYTF. The full variable domain, its missing parts supplied by reference TRBV5-5 and TRBJ1-2, is DAGVTQSPTHLIKTRGQQVTLRCSPISGHKSVSWYQQVLGQGPQFIFQYYEKEERGRGNFPDRFSARQFPNYSSELNVNALLLGDSALYLCASSLVVVRPTEGYTFGSGTRLTVV.

V usage is TRBV7-2 and J usage is TRBJ2-2, with D possibly being TRBD1 or TRBD2 (5 bases each). The V end was cut by 5 bases, the J end by 5 bases, with 9 bases between. The CDR3 is 13 residues long. Germline V gene sequence: CDR1 SGHTA, CDR2 FQGNSA. This CDR3 is CASSRDPTGELFF. The CDR3 DNA reads as TGTGCCAGCAGCCGGGACCCAACCGGGGAGCTGTTTTTT.

The V gene is TRBV7-2, the J gene TRBJ2-5; TRBD2 matches 8 bases. Germline-derived CDR1 and CDR2 are SGHTA and FQGNSA. Unmatched junction bases numbered 12, after V lost 8 bases and J lost 7 bases. The CDR3 loop spans 14 amino acids. The CDR3 nucleotides are TGTGCCAGCCGAACCTCAGGCGCGGGGGGGACCCAGTACTTC. Its protein is CASRTSGAGGTQYF. Full variable domain (rest looked up from reference TRBV7-2 and TRBJ2-5): GAGVSQSPSNKVTEKGKDVELRCDPISGHTALYWYRQSLGQGLEFLIYFQGNSAPDKSGLPSDRFSAERTGGSVSTLTIQRTQQEDSAVYLCASRTSGAGGTQYFGPGTRLLVL.

The chain links TRBV13 to TRBJ2-5; 7 bases fit TRBD1. V shed 5 bases and J 3 bases; nucleotides not matched to a gene: 3. The CDR3 is 13 amino acids. Germline V CDR1 and CDR2: PRHDT, FYEKMQ (reference sequence). Written as DNA, the CDR3 is TGTGCCAGCAGCCCGACAGGGAAAGAGACCCAGTACTTC. Its protein is CASSPTGKETQYF.

V is TRBV18 and J is TRBJ1-6; the D gene is possibly TRBD1 (5 bases). The germline V gene encodes CDR1 KGHSH and CDR2 LQKENI. The V end lost 1 base, the J end lost 10 bases, and 17 bases lay between the germline ends. The CDR3 is 16 amino acids. The CDR3 region is CASSPRVAGSLSPLHF. In DNA form, the CDR3 reads TGTGCCAGCTCACCACGGGTCGCAGGGTCATTGTCACCCCTCCACTTT.

The chain links TRBV3-1 to TRBJ2-1; D is ambiguous. The CDR3 runs 18 residues. Germline loops: CDR1 LGHDT, CDR2 YNNKEL (reference sequence). V was trimmed by 4 bases and J by 4 bases, leaving 23 bases between them. Here the CDR3 DNA reads TGTGCCAGCAGCCCCTCCGGAGTTTCGGCATACATGTACAATGAGCAGTTCTTC. Residues: CASSPSGVSAYMYNEQFF.

The rearrangement uses TRBV12-3 or TRBV12-4 and TRBJ1-2; a weak D match, TRBD1 (5 bases). The CDR3 loop spans 13 amino acids. V was cut by 3 bases and J by 4 bases, with 9 bases left in between. CDR3 loop: CASSFQGPYGYTF. The DNA for the CDR3 is TGTGCCAGCAGTTTTCAGGGTCCCTATGGCTACACCTTC.

The table lists this clonotype with a few counts. The chain combines TRBV6-6 with TRBJ1-2, with D uncertain. Germline CDR1 reads MNHNY; CDR2 reads SVGAGI (reference sequence). The CDR3 covers 11 residues. V lost 6 bases and J lost 8, with 10 bases in between. The CDR3 region has the DNA TGTGCCAGCAGCGAGACTTTCGGCTACACCTTC. Amino acid sequence: CASSETFGYTF.

J is TRBJ1-5 and V is TRBV6-1, with 12 bases identical to TRBD1. Germline-derived CDR1 and CDR2 are MNHNS and SASEGT. J gave up 2 bases and V 7 bases, and 6 bases lay outside the gene matches. The CDR3 has 16 residues. This CDR3 is CASNTGQGAGNQPQHF. In DNA form, the CDR3 reads TGTGCCAGCAATACGGGACAGGGGGCCGGCAATCAGCCCCAGCATTTT.

J is TRBJ2-5 and V is TRBV5-6; TRBD2 aligns across 10 bases. The germline V gene encodes CDR1 SGHDT and CDR2 YYEEEE. CDR3 length: 15 amino acids. The V gene end was trimmed by 0 bases and the J gene end by 5 bases; junction bases not matched to a gene: 4. The chain's CDR3 is CASSLALAGVETQYF. CDR3 bases: TGTGCCAGCAGCTTGGCCCTAGCGGGAGTGGAGACCCAGTACTTC.

The chain employs TRBV5-6 and TRBJ2-2; D is uncertain. Looked up from germline, CDR1 is SGHDT and CDR2 is YYEEEE. V lost 3 bases and J lost 9, with 18 bases in between. There are 15 residues in the CDR3. The CDR3 DNA reads as TGTGCCAGCAGCTCGTCCCCGGATGTAAGCCGGGAGCTGTTTTTT. Its protein product is CASSSSPDVSRELFF.

This clonotype has at least ten counts. V and J are TRBV5-1 and TRBJ2-1, with 8 nucleotides matching TRBD2. This CDR3 spans 16 amino acids. J gave up 7 bases and V 0 bases, and 9 bases lay outside the gene matches. Germline CDR1 is SGHRS and CDR2 is YFSETQ. CDR3 in amino acids: CASSLVEAGAGNEQFF. The CDR3 region has the DNA TGCGCCAGCAGCTTGGTTGAAGCGGGAGCGGGGAATGAGCAGTTCTTC.

The CDR3 DNA sequence: TGCATGATTAGCGGGGGCTTCACAGATACGCAGTATTTT. It yields the protein CMISGGFTDTQYF. This chain links TRBV20-1 with TRBJ2-3; 9 bases line up with TRBD2. The length of the CDR3 is 13 residues. Germline V gives CDR1 DFQATT, CDR2 SNEGSKA (reference sequence).

This clonotype was seen many times. The rearrangement joins TRBV20-1 to TRBJ1-5, with a tentative D call TRBD1 (5 bases). This CDR3 comprises 14 residues. Trimming removed 2 bases from V and 4 bases from J, with 12 bases in between. Germline-derived CDR1 and CDR2 are DFQATT and SNEGSKA (reference sequence). The CDR3 region has the DNA TGCAGTGCTAGAAATCAGGGTCGAAATCAGCCCCAGCATTTT. Its protein is CSARNQGRNQPQHF.

This clonotype occurred many times. The chain uses TRBV4-3 and TRBJ1-6; no definite D call. V lost 0 bases and J 10 bases, leaving 16 bases between the germline ends. Germline CDR1 reads LGHNA; CDR2 reads YSLEER. The length of the CDR3 is 16 residues. The CDR3: CASSQEISQVVSPLHF. DNA for the CDR3: TGCGCCAGCAGCCAAGAAATTTCGCAGGTAGTCTCACCCCTCCACTTT.

At least ten counts were recorded for this clonotype. The junction and the germline gene differ at one end; a read error may be behind it. The chain recombines TRBV20-1 with TRBJ2-7, with TRBD2 as a possible D gene (6 bases). Germline V lookup: CDR1 DFQATT, CDR2 SNEGSKA (reference sequence). The CDR3 has 13 amino acids. CDR3 protein: CSAQTGGPYEQYF. The DNA of the CDR3 is TGCAGTGCCCAGACCGGGGGTCCCTACGAGCAGTACTTT.

The rearrangement joins TRBV20-1 to TRBJ2-1; 7 nucleotides line up with TRBD2. CDR3 length: 15 residues. Trimming at V came to 0 bases and at J to 3 bases, leaving 5 bases not matched to a gene. Germline assignment: CDR1 DFQATT and CDR2 SNEGSKA (reference sequence). In DNA form, the CDR3 reads TGCAGTGCTAGAGATCGCGGGAGTTTCTACAATGAGCAGTTCTTC. Translated: CSARDRGSFYNEQFF.